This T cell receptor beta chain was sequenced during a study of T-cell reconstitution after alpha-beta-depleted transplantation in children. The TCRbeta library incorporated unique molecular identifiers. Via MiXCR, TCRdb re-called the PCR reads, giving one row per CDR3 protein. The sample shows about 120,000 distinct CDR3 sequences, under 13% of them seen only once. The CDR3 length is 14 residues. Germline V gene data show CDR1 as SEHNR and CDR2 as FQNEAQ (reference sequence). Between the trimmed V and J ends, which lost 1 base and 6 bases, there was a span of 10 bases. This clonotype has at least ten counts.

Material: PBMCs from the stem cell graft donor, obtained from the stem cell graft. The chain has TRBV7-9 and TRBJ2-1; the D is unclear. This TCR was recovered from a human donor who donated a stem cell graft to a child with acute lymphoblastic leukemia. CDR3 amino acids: CASSLERQLNEQFF. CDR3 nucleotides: TGTGCCAGCAGCTTAGAAAGGCAGCTCAATGAGCAGTTCTTC.